This T cell receptor beta chain was identified in a study of read filtering for tumor transcriptome and immune sequencing. From around 0.4 ug of RNA, a library with molecular barcoded alpha/delta and beta/gamma adaptors was made. TCRdb itself ran the reads through MiXCR, one entry per CDR3 protein. Among more than 35,000 distinct CDR3 sequences listed, approximately 13% were seen once. Trimming stripped 5 bases from V and 1 base from J, with 10 bases between. Germline V CDR1 and CDR2: SGHRS, YFSETQ. This CDR3 spans 14 amino acids. This sequence joins TRBV5-1 and TRBJ1-3; D is unclear. The sequencing sample was made of a population of CD138-negative cells sorted from bone marrow. The TCR was taken from a donor aged 40 or over with multiple myeloma. The CDR3 region is CASRTVGSGNTIYF. CDR3 coding DNA: TGCGCCAGCAGGACGGTCGGATCTGGAAACACCATATATTTT.